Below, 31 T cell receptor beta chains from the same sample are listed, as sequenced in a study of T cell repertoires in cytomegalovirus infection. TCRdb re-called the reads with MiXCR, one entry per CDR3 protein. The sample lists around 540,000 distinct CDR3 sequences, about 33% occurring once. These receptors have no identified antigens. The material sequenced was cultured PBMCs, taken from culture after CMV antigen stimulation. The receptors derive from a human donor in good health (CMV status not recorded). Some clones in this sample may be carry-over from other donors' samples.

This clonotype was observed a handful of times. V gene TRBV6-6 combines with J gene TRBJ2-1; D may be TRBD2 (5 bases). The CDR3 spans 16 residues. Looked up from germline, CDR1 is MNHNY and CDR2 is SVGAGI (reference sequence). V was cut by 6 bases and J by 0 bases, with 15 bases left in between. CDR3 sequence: CASRRVGQSSYNEQFF. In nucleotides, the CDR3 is TGTGCCAGCAGGAGGGTGGGTCAGAGCTCCTACAATGAGCAGTTCTTC.

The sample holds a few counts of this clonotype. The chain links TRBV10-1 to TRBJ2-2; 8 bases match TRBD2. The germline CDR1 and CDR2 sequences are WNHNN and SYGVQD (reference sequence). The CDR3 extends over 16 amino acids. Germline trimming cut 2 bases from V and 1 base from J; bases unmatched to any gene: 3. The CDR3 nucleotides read TGCGCCAGCAGTGAGAGGAGCGGGAGGAACACCGGGGAGCTGTTTTTT. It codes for CASSERSGRNTGELFF.

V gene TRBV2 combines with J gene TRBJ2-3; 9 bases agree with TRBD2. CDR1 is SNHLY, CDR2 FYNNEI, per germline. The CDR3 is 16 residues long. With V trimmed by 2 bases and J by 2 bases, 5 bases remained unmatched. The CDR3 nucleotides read TGTGCCAGCAGTGAAACTCTAGCGGGGACCACAGATACGCAGTATTTT. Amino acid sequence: CASSETLAGTTDTQYF.

The CDR3 here is CASSFLMRGRDGNTIYF. The CDR3 DNA reads as TGTGCCAGCAGTTTTCTAATGCGGGGGCGGGATGGAAACACCATATATTTT. The V and J genes are TRBV28 and TRBJ1-3; the D gene is possibly TRBD1 (6 bases). CDR1 is MDHEN and CDR2 is SYDVKM in the germline V gene. With 3 bases removed from V and 3 bases from J, the gap between germline ends came to 18 bases. The CDR3 length is 17 residues.

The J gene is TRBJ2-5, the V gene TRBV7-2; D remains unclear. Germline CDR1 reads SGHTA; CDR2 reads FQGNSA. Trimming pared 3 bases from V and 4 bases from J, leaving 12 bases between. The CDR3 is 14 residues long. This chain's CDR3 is CASSFIAVLETQYF. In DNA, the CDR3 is TGTGCCAGCAGCTTCATCGCGGTCCTAGAGACCCAGTACTTC.

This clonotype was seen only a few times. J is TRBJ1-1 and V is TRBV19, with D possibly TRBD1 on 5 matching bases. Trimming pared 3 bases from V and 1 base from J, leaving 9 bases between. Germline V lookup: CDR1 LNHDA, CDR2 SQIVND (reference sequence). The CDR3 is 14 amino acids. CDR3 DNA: TGTGCCAGTAGTATGTACGGGGCGAACACTGAAGCTTTCTTT. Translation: CASSMYGANTEAFF.

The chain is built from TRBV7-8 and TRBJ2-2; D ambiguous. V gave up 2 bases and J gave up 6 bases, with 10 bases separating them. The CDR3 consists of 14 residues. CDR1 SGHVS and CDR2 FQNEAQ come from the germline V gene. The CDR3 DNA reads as TGTGCCAGCAGCTTACAAAGTAGCCCCGGGGAGCTGTTTTTT. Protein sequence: CASSLQSSPGELFF.

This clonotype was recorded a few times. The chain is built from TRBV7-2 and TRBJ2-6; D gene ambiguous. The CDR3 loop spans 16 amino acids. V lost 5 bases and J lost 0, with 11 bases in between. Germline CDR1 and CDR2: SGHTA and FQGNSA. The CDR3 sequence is CASSPVSNSGANVLTF. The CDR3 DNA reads TGTGCCAGCAGCCCGGTATCCAACTCTGGGGCCAACGTCCTGACTTTC.

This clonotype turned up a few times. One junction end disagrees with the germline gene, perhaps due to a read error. CDR3 DNA sequence: TGCGCCAGCAGCTGGGGCCTACCCTCCCACAATGAGCAGTTCTTC. Protein: CASSWGLPSHNEQFF. The chain employs TRBV5-1 and TRBJ2-1, with D possibly matching TRBD1 (5 bases). CDR3 size: 15 residues. Germline CDR1 and CDR2: SGHRS and YFSETQ.

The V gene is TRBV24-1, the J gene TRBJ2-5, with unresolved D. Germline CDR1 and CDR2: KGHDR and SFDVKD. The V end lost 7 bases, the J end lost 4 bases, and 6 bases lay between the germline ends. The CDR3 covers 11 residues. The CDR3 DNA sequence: TGTGCCACCAGAATTGGAGAGACCCAGTACTTC. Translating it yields CATRIGETQYF.

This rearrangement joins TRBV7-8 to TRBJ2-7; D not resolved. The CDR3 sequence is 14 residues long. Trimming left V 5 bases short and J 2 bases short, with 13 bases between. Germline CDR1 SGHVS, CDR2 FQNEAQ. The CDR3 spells CASSQRLGPYEQYF. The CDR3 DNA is TGTGCCAGCAGCCAAAGGCTGGGTCCCTACGAGCAGTACTTC.

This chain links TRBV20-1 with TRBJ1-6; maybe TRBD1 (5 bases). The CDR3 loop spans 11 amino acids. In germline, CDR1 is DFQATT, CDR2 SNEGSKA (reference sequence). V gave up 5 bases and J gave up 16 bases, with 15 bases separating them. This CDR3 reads CSAGKAGGLHF. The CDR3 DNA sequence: TGCAGTGCTGGGAAAGCGGGGGGACTCCACTTT.

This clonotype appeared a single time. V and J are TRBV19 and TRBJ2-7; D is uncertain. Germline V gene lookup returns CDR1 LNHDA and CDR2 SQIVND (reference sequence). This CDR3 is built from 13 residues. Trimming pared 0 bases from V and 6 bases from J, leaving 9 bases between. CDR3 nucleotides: TGTGCCAGTAGTATAGATTCGGGCGCCGAGCAGTACGTC. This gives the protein CASSIDSGAEQYV.

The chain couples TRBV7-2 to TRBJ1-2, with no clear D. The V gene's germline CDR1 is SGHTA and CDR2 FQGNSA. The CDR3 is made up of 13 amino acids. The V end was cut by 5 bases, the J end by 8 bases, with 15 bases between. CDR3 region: CASSPWSVAGYTF. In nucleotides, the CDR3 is TGTGCCAGCAGCCCCTGGAGTGTGGCAGGCTACACCTTC.

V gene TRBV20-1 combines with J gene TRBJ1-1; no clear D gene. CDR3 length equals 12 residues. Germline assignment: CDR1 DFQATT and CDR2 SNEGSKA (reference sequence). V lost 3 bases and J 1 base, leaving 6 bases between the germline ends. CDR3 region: CSASKENTEAFF. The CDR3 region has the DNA TGCAGTGCTAGTAAGGAGAACACTGAAGCTTTCTTT.

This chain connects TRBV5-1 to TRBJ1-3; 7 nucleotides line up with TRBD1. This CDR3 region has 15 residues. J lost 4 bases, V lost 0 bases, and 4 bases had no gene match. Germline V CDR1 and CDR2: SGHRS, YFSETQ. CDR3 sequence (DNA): TGCGCCAGCAGCTTGGAGGGGGCGCGAGGAAACACCATATATTTT. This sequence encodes CASSLEGARGNTIYF. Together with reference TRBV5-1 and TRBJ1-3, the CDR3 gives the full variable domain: KAGVTQTPRYLIKTRGQQVTLSCSPISGHRSVSWYQQTPGQGLQFLFEYFSETQRNKGNFPGRFSGRQFSNSRSEMNVSTLELGDSALYLCASSLEGARGNTIYFGEGSWLTVV.

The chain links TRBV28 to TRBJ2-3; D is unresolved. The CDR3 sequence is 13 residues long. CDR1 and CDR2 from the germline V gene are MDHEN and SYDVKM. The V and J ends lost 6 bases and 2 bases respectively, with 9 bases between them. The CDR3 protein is CASRFGYTDTQYF. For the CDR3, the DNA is TGTGCCAGCAGGTTTGGGTACACAGATACGCAGTATTTT.

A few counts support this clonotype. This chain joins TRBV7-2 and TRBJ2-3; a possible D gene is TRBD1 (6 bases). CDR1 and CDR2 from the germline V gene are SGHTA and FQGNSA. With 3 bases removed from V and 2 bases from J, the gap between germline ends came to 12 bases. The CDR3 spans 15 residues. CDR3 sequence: CASSFQGTPTDTQYF. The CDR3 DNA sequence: TGTGCCAGCAGCTTCCAGGGGACCCCCACAGATACGCAGTATTTT.

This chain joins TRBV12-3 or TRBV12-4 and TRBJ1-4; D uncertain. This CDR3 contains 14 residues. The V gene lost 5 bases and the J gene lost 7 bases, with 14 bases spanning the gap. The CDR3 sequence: CASSHTSSSEKLFF. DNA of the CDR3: TGTGCCAGCAGTCATACATCTTCTAGTGAAAAACTGTTTTTT.

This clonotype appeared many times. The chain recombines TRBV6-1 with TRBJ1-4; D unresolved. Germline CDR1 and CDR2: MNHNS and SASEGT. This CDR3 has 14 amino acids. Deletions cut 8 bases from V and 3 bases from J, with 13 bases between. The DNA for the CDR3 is TGTGCCAGCGTCCCGCTAAGCCCTAATGAAAAACTGTTTTTT. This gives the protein CASVPLSPNEKLFF.

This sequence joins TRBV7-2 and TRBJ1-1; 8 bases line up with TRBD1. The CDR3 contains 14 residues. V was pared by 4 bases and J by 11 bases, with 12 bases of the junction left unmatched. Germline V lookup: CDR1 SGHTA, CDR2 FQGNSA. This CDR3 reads CASSSTPGQGVAFF. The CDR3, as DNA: TGTGCCAGCAGCTCAACCCCCGGACAGGGAGTGGCTTTCTTT.

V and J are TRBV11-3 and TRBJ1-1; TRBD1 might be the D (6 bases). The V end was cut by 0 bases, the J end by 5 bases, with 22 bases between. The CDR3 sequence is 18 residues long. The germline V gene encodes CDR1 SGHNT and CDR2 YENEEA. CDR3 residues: CASSLDHGTRLTKTEAFF. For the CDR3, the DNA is TGTGCCAGCAGCTTAGACCACGGGACACGATTAACAAAGACTGAAGCTTTCTTT. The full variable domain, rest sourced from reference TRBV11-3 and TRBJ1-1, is EAGVVQSPRYKIIEKKQPVAFWCNPISGHNTLYWYLQNLGQGPELLIRYENEEAVDDSQLPKDRFSAERLKGVDSTLKIQPAELGDSAVYLCASSLDHGTRLTKTEAFFGQGTRLTVV.

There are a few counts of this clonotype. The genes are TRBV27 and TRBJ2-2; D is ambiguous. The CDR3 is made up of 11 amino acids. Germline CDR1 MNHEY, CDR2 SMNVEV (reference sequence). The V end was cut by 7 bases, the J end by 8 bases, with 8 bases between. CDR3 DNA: TGTGCCAGCATTGGGTCGGGGGAGCTGTTTTTT. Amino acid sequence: CASIGSGELFF.

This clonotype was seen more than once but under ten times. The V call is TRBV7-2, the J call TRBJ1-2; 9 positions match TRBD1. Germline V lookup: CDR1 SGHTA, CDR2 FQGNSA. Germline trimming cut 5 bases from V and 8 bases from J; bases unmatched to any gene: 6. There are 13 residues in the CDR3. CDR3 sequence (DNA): TGTGCCAGCAGCCAAGGACAGGGGAGAGGCTACACCTTC. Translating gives CASSQGQGRGYTF.

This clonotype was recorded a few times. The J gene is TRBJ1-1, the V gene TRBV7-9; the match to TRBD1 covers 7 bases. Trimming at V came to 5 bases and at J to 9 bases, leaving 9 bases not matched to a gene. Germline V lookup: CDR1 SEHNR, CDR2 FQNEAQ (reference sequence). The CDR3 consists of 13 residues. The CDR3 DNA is TGTGCCAGCAGCCTAACCCAGGGGGTACAAGCTTTCTTT. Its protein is CASSLTQGVQAFF.

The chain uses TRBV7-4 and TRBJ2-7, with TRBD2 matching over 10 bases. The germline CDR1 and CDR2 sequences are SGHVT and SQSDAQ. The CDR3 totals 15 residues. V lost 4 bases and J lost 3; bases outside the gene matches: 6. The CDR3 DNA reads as TGTGCCAGCAGCTACACCGGGACTAGCGACTACGAGCAGTACGTC. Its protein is CASSYTGTSDYEQYV.

CDR3 amino acids: CASRILAGIYEQFF. The DNA for the CDR3 is TGTGCCAGCAGAATACTAGCGGGAATCTATGAGCAGTTCTTC. The V call is TRBV6-2 or TRBV6-3, the J call TRBJ2-1, with TRBD2 matching over 10 bases. The CDR3 is 14 residues long. Germline V CDR1 and CDR2: MNHEY, SVGEGT. J lost 8 bases, V lost 6 bases, and 7 bases had no gene match.

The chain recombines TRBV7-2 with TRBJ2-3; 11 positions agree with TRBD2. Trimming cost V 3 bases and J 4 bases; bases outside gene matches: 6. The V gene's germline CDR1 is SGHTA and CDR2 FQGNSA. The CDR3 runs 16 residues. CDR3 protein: CASSFIAGGPPDTQYF. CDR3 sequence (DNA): TGTGCCAGCAGCTTCATAGCGGGAGGGCCCCCAGATACGCAGTATTTT.

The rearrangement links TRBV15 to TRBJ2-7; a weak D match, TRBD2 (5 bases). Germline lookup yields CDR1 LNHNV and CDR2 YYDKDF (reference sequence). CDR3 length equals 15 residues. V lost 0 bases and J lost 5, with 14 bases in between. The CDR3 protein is CATSRDLSPRDEQYF. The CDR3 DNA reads TGTGCCACCAGCAGAGATCTGAGCCCGAGGGACGAGCAGTACTTC. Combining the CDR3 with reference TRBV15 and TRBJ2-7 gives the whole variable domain DAMVIQNPRYQVTQFGKPVTLSCSQTLNHNVMYWYQQKSSQAPKLLFHYYDKDFNNEADTPDNFQSRRPNTSFCFLDIRSPGLGDTAMYLCATSRDLSPRDEQYFGPGTRLTVT.

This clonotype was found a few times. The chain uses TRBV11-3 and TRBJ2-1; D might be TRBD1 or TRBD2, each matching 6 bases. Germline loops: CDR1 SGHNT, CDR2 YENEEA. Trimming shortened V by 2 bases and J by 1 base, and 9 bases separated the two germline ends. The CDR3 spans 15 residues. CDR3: CASSLQGTSYNEQFF. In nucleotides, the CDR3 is TGTGCCAGCAGCTTACAGGGGACTTCCTACAATGAGCAGTTCTTC.

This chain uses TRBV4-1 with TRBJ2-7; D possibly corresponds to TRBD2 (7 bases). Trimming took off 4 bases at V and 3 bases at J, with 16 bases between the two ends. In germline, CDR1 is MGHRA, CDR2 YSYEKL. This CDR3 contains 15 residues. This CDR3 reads CASSRDRTRLYEQYF. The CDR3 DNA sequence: TGCGCCAGCAGCCGCGACAGGACTAGACTCTACGAGCAGTACTTC.